The entry that follows covers one T cell receptor (beta chain) sequence. Its antigen remains unidentified. The sample holds no much larger clone one base away, and base qualities are not on file. This record comes from a study of blood T cell repertoires in COVID-19 (dated by TCRdb to about 2020). For the study in its entirety: Samples from collaborators originated in the United States, Italy and Spain and spanned both the acute and convalescent phases of COVID-19. The repertoires were released in a freely available public database meant as a resource for research on the immune response to SARS-CoV-2. Nearly every sample came with metadata listing a de-identified subject ID, COVID-19 status, age in years and sex. Where available, HLA class I and class II types were taken from metadata supplied by the sample provider and were not determined by assay-based typing. The samples were drawn from the first 160 participants of the ongoing ImmuneRACE study and from roughly 1,300 subjects provided by 6 global collaborators. The prospective study material was composed of cDNA or gDNA derived from T cells, B-cell-depleted T cells, or PBMCs. The dataset comprised deeply sampled blood TCRbeta repertoires from subjects exposed to, actively infected with, or recovered from COVID-19.

At one collaborating source in Seattle, patients were enrolled during active infection and were followed longitudinally through the course of disease. Each collaborating institution followed its own protocols to collect whole blood in K2EDTA tubes. For TCRbeta analysis, collaborators shipped samples in one of three forms: frozen whole blood, isolated PBMCs, or DNA extracted from either of those sample types. The junction shows trimming of 1 base on V and 4 bases on J, plus 11 bases between the germline ends. The CDR3 contains 15 residues, cysteine and phenylalanine counted. Left in the record is the CDR3 DNA by itself, 45 bases read in frame from the first base. Via the germline V gene, CDR1 is SGHDN and CDR2 FVKESK. TCRbeta CDR3 regions were amplified from genomic DNA by means of the immunoSEQ Assay, a bias-controlled multiplex PCR. Under the source paper's analysis protocol: Nucleated cell counts per sample were estimated from amplification of reference gene primers within the assay. To quantify the absolute abundance of each unique TCRbeta CDR3 rearrangement, sequence reads were collapsed and filtered. For each sample, productive Simpson clonality was calculated as the square root of Simpson's diversity index over productive rearrangements. TCRdb obtained this table from immuneACCESS and retained in-frame rearrangements with V and J assigned. These tables miss some clones; where compared with another copy, unresolved V genes account for less than half of the shortfall, and the remainder is unexplained. The DNA gave D and trimming, while V, J and clone size come from that table. The sample table holds approximately 460,000 clones, of which about 88% were seen once. The top ten constitute about 0.91% of the sample.

The paper's findings and limits, for the study overall: The quantity of clinical and demographic metadata differed by source and by participant and was supplied without curation.

The sequence was obtained from a man between 18 and 29 years old with COVID-19, enrolled during active disease. The sequencing input was peripheral blood. The chain employs TRBV14 and TRBJ1-5, with no confidently assigned D gene. CDR3 region: CASSQGTVRNQPQHF. The nucleotides read TGTGCCAGCAGCCAAGGTACAGTTCGTAATCAGCCCCAGCATTTT. Where the CDR3 stops, the reference TRBV14 and TRBJ1-5 genes take over; the full variable domain is EAGVTQFPSHSVIEKGQTVTLRCDPISGHDNLYWYRRVMGKEIKFLLHFVKESKQDESGMPNNRFLAERTGGTYSTLKVQPAELEDSGVYFCASSQGTVRNQPQHFGDGTRLSIL.